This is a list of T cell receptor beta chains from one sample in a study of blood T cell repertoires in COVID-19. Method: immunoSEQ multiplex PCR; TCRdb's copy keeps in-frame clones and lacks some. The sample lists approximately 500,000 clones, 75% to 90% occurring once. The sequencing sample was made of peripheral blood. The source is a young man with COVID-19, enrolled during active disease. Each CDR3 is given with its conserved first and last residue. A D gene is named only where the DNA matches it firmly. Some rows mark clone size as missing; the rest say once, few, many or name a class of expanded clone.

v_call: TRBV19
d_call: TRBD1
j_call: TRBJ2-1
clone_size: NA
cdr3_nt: TGTGCCAGTAGTTACCTTGGGGGACAGTCTTACAATGAGCAGTTCTTC
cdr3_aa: CASSYLGGQSYNEQFF

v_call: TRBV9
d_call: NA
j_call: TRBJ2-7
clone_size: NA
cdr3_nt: TGTGCCAGCAGCGTAGGGGTACAGGGCGAGCAGTACTTC
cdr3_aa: CASSVGVQGEQYF

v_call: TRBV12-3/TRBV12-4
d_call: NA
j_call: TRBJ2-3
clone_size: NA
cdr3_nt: TGTGCCAGCAGTTCGGGGTCCACAGATACGCAGTATTTT
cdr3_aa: CASSSGSTDTQYF

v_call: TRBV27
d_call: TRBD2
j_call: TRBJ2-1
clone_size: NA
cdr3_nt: TGTGCCAGCAGTTTAGAGGGAGGGCCCTACAATGAGCAGTTCTTC
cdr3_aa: CASSLEGGPYNEQFF

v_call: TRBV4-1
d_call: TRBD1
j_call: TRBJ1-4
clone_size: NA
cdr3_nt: TGCGCCAGCAGCCGACTCAACGACAGGGGGCGCGGAAAACTGTTTTTT
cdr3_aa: CASSRLNDRGRGKLFF

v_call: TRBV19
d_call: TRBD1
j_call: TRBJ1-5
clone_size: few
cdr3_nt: TGTGCCAGTAGTCAAGACAGGGGGCTAGGTCAGCCCCAGCATTTT
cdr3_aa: CASSQDRGLGQPQHF

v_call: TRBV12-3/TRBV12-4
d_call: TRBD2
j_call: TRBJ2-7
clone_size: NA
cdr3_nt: TGTGCCAGCAGAGTAGCGGGGGAGTACGAGCAGTACTTC
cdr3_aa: CASRVAGEYEQYF

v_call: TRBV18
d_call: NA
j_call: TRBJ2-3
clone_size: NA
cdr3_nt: TGTGCCAGCTCACCATACGGGAGAAAGCCGGATACGCAGTATTTT
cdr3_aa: CASSPYGRKPDTQYF

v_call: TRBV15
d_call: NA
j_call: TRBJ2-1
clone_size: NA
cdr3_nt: TGTGCCACCAGCAGAGATAATAGTTTCTCCTACAATGAGCAGTTCTTC
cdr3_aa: CATSRDNSFSYNEQFF

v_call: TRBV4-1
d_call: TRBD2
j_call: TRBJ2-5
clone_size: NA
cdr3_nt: TGCGCCAGCAGCCAAGGAGGGGGACTAGCGGGAAGGGAGACCCAGTACTTC
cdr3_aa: CASSQGGGLAGRETQYF

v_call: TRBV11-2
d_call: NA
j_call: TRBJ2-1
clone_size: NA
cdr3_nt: TGTGCCAGCAGCTTAGGAGGCGATATAGATGAGCAGTTCTTC
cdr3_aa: CASSLGGDIDEQFF

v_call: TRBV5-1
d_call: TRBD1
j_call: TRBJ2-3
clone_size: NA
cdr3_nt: TGCGCCAGCAGCCGGACAGGGGATAGCACAGATACGCAGTATTTT
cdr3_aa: CASSRTGDSTDTQYF

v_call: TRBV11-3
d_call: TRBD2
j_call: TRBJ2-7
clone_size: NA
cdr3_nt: TGTGCCAGCAGCCTCAGCGGGAGAGGCGACGAGCAGTACTTC
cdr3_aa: CASSLSGRGDEQYF

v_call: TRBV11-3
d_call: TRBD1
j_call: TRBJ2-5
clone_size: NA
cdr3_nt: TGTGCCAGCAACAGGGGAGAGACCCAGTACTTC
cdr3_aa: CASNRGETQYF

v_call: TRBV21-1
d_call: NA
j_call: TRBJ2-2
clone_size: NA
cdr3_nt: NA
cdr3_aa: CASSKVAGGADTGELFF

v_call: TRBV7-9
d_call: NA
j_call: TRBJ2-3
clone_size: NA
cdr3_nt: TGTGCCAGCAGCTTAGCCTCGGGAAAGGTCGCAGATACGCAGTATTTT
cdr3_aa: CASSLASGKVADTQYF

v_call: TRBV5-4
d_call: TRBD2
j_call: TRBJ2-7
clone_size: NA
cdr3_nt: TGTGCCAGCAGCTTGTTGGGGCGGGGGGTCTCCTACGAGCAGTACTTC
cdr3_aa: CASSLLGRGVSYEQYF

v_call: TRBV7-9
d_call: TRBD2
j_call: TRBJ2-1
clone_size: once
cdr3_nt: TGTGCCAGCAGCTTAACGGTAGCGGGGCCTCTATTCTTC
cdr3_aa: CASSLTVAGPLFF

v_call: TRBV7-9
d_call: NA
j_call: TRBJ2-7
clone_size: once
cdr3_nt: TGTGCCAGCAGCTCCTGGGACTTCGCCTACGAGCAGTACTTC
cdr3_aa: CASSSWDFAYEQYF

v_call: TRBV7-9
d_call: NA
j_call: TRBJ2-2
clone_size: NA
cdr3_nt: TGTGCCAGCAGTCGTCCCGGCGGGACCGTTAACACCGGGGAGCTGTTTTTT
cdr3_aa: CASSRPGGTVNTGELFF

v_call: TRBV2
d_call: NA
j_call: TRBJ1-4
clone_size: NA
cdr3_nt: TGTGCCAGCAGACGGGATTATAATGAAAAACTGTTTTTT
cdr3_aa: CASRRDYNEKLFF

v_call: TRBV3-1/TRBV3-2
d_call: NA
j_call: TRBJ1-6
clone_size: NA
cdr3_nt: TGTGCCAGCAGCCAAGGGTGGGCCGATAATTCACCCCTCCACTTT
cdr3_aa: CASSQGWADNSPLHF

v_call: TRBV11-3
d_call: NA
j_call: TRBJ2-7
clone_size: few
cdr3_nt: TGTGCCAGCAGCTTAAAGGGGGACGAAGTCTACGAGCAGTACTTC
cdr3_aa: CASSLKGDEVYEQYF

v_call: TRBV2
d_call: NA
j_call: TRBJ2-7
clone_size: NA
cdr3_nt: TGTGCCAGCAGTCGTACCTACGAGCAGTACTTC
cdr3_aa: CASSRTYEQYF

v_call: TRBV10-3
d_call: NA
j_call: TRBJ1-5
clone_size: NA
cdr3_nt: TGTGCCGTCGGCGGAGGGGATCAGCCCCAGCATTTT
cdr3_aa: CAVGGGDQPQHF

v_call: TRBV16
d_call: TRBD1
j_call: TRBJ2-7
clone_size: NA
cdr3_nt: TGTGCCAGCAGCCAATCGGAAGGACAGGGTCCCGCGCGGTACTTC
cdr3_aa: CASSQSEGQGPARYF

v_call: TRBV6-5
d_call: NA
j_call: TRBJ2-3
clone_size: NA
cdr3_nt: TGTGCCAGCAGTTCCACCGGGTCCGGAGATACGCAGTATTTT
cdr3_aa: CASSSTGSGDTQYF

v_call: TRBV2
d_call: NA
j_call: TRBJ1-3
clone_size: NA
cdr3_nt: TGTGCCAGCAGTGAATGGCGGGGTAACTCTGGAAACACCATATATTTT
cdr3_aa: CASSEWRGNSGNTIYF

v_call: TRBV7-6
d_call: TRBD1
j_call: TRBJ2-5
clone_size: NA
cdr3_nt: TGTGCCAGCAGCCCAGGGACAGAAGAGACCCAGTACTTC
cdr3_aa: CASSPGTEETQYF

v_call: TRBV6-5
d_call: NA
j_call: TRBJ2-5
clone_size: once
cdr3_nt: TGTGCCAGCAGTTACGGAGCGGGCCGGGAGACCCAGTACTTC
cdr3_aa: CASSYGAGRETQYF

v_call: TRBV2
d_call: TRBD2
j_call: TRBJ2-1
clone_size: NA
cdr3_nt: TGTGCCAGCAGCCCATTGACTAGCGGGGGGGATGAGCAGTTCTTC
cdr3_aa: CASSPLTSGGDEQFF

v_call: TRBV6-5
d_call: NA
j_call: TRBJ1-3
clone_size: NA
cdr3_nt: TGTGCCAGCACCCCGGACAGATACTCTGGAAACACCATATATTTT
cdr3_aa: CASTPDRYSGNTIYF

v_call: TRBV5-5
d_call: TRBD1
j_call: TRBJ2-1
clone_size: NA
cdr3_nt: TGTGCCAGCAGCTTGGCCGGGACAGAGTTTGAGCAGTTCTTC
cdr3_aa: CASSLAGTEFEQFF

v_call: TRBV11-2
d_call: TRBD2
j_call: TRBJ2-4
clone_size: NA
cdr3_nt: TGTGCCAGCAGCGACAGCGGGGGGGGGAAAAACATTCAGTACTTC
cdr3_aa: CASSDSGGGKNIQYF

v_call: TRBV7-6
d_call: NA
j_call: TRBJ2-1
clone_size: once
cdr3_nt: TGTGCCAGCAGCTTACCTGGGGGGTCAGGTGAAGGTGAGCAGTTCTTC
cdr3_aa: CASSLPGGSGEGEQFF

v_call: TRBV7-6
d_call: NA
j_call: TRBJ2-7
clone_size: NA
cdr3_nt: TGTGCCAGCAGCCTTAAGGTTGGGGACTCTTGGGAGCAGTACTTC
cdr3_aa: CASSLKVGDSWEQYF

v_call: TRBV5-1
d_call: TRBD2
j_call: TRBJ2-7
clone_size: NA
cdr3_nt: TGCGCCAGCACCGCAGGACTAGCGGGGACCTACGAGCAGTACTTC
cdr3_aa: CASTAGLAGTYEQYF

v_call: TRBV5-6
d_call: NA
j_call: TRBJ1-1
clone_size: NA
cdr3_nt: TGTGCCAGCACCCCCTCTTGGCGGGGCGAAGCTTTCTTT
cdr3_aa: CASTPSWRGEAFF

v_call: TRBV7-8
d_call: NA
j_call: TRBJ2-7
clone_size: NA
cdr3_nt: TGTGCCAGCAGCTTAGCTTCTAGCAGCGACGAGCAGTACTTC
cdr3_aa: CASSLASSSDEQYF

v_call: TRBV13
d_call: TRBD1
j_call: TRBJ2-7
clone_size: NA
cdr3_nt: TGTGCCAGCAGCTTAGAGGGACAGGGGCGGTCTGAGCAGTACTTC
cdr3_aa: CASSLEGQGRSEQYF

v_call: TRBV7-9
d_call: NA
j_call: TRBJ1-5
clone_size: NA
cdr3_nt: TGTGCCAGCAGCTCTGTGTATAGCAATCAGCCCCAGCATTTT
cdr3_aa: CASSSVYSNQPQHF

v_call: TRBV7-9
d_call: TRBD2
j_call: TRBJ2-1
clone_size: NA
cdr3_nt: TGTGCCAGCAGCTTTTTTAGCGGGGGGTTCCCTAAGGATGAGCAGTTCTTC
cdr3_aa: CASSFFSGGFPKDEQFF

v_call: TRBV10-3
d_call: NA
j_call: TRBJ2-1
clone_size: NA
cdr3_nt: TGTGCCATCAGACAAACGCAGGGTTATGAGCAGTTCTTC
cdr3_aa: CAIRQTQGYEQFF

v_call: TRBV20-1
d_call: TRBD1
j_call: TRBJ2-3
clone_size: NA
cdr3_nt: TGCAGTGCTAGTGGGCAGGGGGCAGATACGCAGTATTTT
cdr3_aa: CSASGQGADTQYF

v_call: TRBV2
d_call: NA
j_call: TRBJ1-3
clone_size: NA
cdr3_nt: TGTGCCAGCAGTGGGTCTACGAGGGAGGAAGAACCCGGAAACACCATATATTTT
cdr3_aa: CASSGSTREEEPGNTIYF

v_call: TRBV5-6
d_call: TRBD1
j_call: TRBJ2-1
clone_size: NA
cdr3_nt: TGTGCCAGCAGCTCTAGGGGGCTTCCTTTTAATGAGCAGTTCTTC
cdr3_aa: CASSSRGLPFNEQFF

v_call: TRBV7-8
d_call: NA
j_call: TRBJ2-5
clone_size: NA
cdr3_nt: TGTGCCAGCAGCTTGCAGCAGACTTCCCAAGAGACCCAGTACTTC
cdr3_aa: CASSLQQTSQETQYF

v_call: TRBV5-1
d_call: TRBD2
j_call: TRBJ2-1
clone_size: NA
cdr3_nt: TGCGCCAGCAGCTTGGGGAGCGGGGGCCAATTCAGTGAGCAGTTCTTC
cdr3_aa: CASSLGSGGQFSEQFF

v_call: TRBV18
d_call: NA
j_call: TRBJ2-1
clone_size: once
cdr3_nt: TGTGCCAGCTCACCGGTTCGTGGAGGCCTAGCCGAAACCTACAATGAGCAGTTCTTC
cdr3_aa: CASSPVRGGLAETYNEQFF

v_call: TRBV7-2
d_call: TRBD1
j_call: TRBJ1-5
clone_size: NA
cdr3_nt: TGTGCCAGCAGCCTGACAGGGTTTAGCAATCAGCCCCAGCATTTT
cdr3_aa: CASSLTGFSNQPQHF

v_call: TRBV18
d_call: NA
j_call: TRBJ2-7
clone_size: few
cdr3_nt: TGTGCCAGCTCACTAAGAAAGACTGGCGAGCCCTACGAGCAGTACTTC
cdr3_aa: CASSLRKTGEPYEQYF

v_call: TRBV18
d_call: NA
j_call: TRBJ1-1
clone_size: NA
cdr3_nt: TGTGCCAGCTCACCTGGGCCGAACACTGAAGCTTTCTTT
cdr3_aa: CASSPGPNTEAFF

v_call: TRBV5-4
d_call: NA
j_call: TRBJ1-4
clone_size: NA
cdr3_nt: TGTGCCAGCAGCAATCGGATGGAGAAACTGTTTTTT
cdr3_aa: CASSNRMEKLFF

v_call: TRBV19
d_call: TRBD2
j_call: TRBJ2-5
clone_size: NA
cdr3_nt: TGTGCCAGTAGTGCCCGGGGAGCGGGAGTTTCGGAGACCCAGTACTTC
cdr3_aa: CASSARGAGVSETQYF

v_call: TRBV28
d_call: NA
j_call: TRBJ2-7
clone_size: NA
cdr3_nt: TGTGCCAGCAGTTTCCGCGGGCAAACCTCGGACGAGCAGTACTTC
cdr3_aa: CASSFRGQTSDEQYF

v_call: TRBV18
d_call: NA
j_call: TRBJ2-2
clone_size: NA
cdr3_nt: TGTGCCAGCTCAACGATAAGACAGAGTTACACCGGGGAGCTGTTTTTT
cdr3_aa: CASSTIRQSYTGELFF

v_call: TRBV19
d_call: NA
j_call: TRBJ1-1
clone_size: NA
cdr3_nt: TGTGCCAGTGGACAGACTTACACTGAAGCTTTCTTT
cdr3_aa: CASGQTYTEAFF

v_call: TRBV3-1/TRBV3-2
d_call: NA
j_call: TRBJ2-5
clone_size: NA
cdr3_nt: TGTGCCAGCAGCCCTGATGTAGGAGAGGAGACCCAGTACTTC
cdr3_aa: CASSPDVGEETQYF